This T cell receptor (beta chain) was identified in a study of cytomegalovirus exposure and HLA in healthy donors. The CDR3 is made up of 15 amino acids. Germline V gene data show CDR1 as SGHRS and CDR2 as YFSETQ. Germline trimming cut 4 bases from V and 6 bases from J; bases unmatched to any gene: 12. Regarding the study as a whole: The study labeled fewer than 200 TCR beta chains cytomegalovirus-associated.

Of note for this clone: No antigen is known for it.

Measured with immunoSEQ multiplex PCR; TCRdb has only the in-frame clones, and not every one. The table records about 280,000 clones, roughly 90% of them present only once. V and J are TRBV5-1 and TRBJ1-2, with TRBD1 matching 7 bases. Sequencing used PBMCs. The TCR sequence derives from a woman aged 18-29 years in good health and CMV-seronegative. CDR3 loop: CASSVGDRELHGYTF. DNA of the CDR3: TGCGCCAGCAGCGTTGGTGACAGGGAACTGCATGGCTACACCTTC.